This T cell receptor beta chain stems from a study of OX40 agonist ivuxolimab in advanced cancers. The wider study: Every 2 weeks, ivuxolimab was infused into the patients intravenously at between 0.01 and 10 mg/kg. Aged roughly 23 to 85 with a mean of 60 years, they were 75% to 85% male. General study results and limits: Partly responding patients at 0.1-3.0 mg/kg showed some of the smallest clonal expansion.

Comment on this clone: Antigen: not known.

Sampling of blood occurred at baseline, cycle 4 day 1, and cycle 7 day 1. TCRdb's table, derived via immunoSEQ multiplex PCR, lists solely in-frame clones and lacks some. In the table there are around 69,000 clones, more than 85% of which are singletons. Germline V gives CDR1 SGDLS, CDR2 YYNGEE. The CDR3 sequence is 14 residues long. V dropped 0 bases and J dropped 7 bases, with 8 bases sitting between them. The clonotype was recovered from an adult with an advanced solid tumor such as melanoma, head and neck, liver or kidney cancer. Sequenced material: CD4+ or CD8+ T cells sorted from blood, taken in a trial of the OX40 agonist ivuxolimab. The V gene is TRBV9, the J gene TRBJ1-6; D is ambiguous. CDR3 sequence: CASSVADFNSPLHF. CDR3 sequence (DNA): TGTGCCAGCAGCGTAGCGGACTTCAATTCACCCCTCCACTTT. The complete variable domain, with remaining parts taken from reference TRBV9 and TRBJ1-6, reads DSGVTQTPKHLITATGQRVTLRCSPRSGDLSVYWYQQSLDQGLQFLIQYYNGEERAKGNILERFSAQQFPDLHSELNLSSLELGDSALYFCASSVADFNSPLHFGNGTRLTVT.